The sequence of this T cell receptor (beta chain) was determined in a study of blood T cell repertoires in COVID-19 (dated by TCRdb to 2020 to 2021). For the wider study: Collaborator samples came from the United States, Italy and Spain and covered acute and convalescent phases of COVID-19. HLA class I and class II types, where available, came from metadata supplied by the sample provider rather than from assay-based typing. Deeply sampled blood TCRbeta repertoires from subjects exposed to, actively infected with, or recovered from COVID-19 were included in the dataset. The samples were drawn from the first 160 participants of the ongoing ImmuneRACE study and from over 950 subjects provided by 6 global collaborators. A de-identified subject ID, COVID-19 status, age in years and sex were almost always included in the sample metadata. A freely available public database, intended as a resource for researchers studying the immune response to SARS-CoV-2, is where the repertoires were released. The material from the prospective study consisted of cDNA or gDNA derived from T cells, B-cell-depleted T cells, or PBMCs.

The paper's findings and limits, for the study overall: The quantity of clinical and demographic metadata differed by source and by participant and was supplied without curation.

Each collaborating institution followed its own protocols to collect whole blood in K2EDTA tubes. Collaborator samples were shipped for TCRbeta analysis as frozen whole blood, isolated PBMCs, or DNA extracted from either sample type. In the case of this clone: It has no known antigen specificity. The record has no base qualities; no much larger clone is one base away.

TCRbeta CDR3 regions were amplified from genomic DNA using the immunoSEQ Assay, a bias-controlled multiplex PCR. The study's own analysis went as follows. Within the assay, amplification of reference gene primers was used to estimate how many nucleated cells each sample contained. To quantify the absolute abundance of each unique TCRbeta CDR3 rearrangement, sequence reads were collapsed and filtered. Productive Simpson clonality was computed per sample as the square root of Simpson's diversity index over productive rearrangements. TCRdb holds this immuneACCESS table with in-frame rearrangements only. Some clones are missing; in checked studies, unresolved V genes explain under half, and the rest has no known cause. That table furnishes V, J and clone size, whereas the DNA furnished D and trimming. The sample yields 150,000 to 200,000 clones; 70% to 90% were counted once. The top ten hold roughly 3% of the sample.

The clonotype was recovered from a man aged 60 to 75 with acute or convalescent COVID-19. The sample comprised peripheral blood.

The sequenced DNA: TGTGCCAGCAGTTCGGGCCTAGCGGGAAGGAATGAGCAGTTCTTC. Translated, it gives CASSSGLAGRNEQFF. The chain was built from TRBV6-2 or TRBV6-3 and TRBJ2-1; 9 central nucleotides agree with TRBD2. The CDR3, from cysteine to phenylalanine, totals 15 residues. Just CDR3 DNA is preserved here, 45 bases in frame from base 1. CDR1 and CDR2 (MNHEY, SVGEGT) derive from the germline V gene. At the junction V is shortened by 4 bases and J by 7 bases; bases outside the gene matches: 8.